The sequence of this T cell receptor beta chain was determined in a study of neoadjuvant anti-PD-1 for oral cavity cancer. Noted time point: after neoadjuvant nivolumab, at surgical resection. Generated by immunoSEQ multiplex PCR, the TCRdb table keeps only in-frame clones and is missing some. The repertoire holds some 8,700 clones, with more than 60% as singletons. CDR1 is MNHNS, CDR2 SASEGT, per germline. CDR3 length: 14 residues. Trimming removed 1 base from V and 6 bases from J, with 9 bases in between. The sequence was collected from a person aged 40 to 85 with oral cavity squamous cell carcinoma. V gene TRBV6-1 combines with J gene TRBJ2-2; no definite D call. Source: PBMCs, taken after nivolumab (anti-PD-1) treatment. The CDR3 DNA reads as TGTGCCAGCAGTGAAGTTTTTGACTCCGGGGAGCTGTTTTTT. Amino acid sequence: CASSEVFDSGELFF.